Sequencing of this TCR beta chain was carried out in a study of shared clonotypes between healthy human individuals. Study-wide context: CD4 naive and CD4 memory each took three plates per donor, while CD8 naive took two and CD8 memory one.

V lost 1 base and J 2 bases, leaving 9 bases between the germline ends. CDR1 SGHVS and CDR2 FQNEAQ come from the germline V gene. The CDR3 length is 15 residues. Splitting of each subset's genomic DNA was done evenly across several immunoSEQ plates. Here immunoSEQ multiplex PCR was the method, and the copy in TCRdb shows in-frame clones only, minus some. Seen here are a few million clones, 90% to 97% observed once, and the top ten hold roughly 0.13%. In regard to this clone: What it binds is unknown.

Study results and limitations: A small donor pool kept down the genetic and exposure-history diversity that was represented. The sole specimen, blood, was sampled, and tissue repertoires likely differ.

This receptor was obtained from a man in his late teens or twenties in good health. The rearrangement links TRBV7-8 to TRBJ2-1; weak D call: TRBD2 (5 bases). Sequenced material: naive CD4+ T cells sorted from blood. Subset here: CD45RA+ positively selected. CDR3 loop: CASSLGTDPYNEQFF. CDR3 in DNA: TGTGCCAGCAGCTTAGGGACTGATCCCTACAATGAGCAGTTCTTC. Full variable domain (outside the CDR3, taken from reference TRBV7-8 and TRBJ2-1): GAGVSQSPRYKVAKRGQDVALRCDPISGHVSLFWYQQALGQGPEFLTYFQNEAQLDKSGLPSDRFFAERPEGSVSTLKIQRTQQEDSAVYLCASSLGTDPYNEQFFGPGTRLTVL.